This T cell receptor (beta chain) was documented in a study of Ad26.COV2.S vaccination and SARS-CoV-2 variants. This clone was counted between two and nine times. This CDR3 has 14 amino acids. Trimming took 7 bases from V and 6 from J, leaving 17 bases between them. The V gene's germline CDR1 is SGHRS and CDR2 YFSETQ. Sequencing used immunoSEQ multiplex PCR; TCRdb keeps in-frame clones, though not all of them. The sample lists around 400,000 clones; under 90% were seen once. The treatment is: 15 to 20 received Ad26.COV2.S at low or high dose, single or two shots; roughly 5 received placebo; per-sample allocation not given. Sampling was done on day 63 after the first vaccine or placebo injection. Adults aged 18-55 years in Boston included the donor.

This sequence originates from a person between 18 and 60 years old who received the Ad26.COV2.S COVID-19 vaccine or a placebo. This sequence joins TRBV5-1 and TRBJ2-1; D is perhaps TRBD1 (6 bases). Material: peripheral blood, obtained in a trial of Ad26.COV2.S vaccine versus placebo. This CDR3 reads CASGRAQGINEQFF. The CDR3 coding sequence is TGCGCCAGCGGACGTGCCCAGGGGATCAATGAGCAGTTCTTC.